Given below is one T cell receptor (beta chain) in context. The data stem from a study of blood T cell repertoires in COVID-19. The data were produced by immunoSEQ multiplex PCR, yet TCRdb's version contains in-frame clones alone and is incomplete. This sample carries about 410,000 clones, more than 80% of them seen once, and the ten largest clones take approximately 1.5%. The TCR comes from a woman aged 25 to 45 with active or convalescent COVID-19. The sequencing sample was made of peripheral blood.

In DNA form, the CDR3 reads TGCGCCAGCAGGGTGACAGGGTCTTACACTGAAGCTTTCTTT. Translation gives CASRVTGSYTEAFF. The gene calls are TRBV10-2 and TRBJ1-1, with 7 bases matching TRBD1. The CDR3 has 14 residues. CDR1 and CDR2 (germline): WSHSY, SAAADI. J was trimmed by 3 bases and V by 6 bases; bases with no gene match: 7.